The 5 T cell receptor beta chains given below trace back to one sample, sequenced in a study of T cell repertoires in cytomegalovirus infection. MiXCR, run by TCRdb on the reads, gives a single entry per CDR3 protein. Here the sample spans some 450,000 distinct CDR3 sequences, approximately 32% being singletons. The sample consisted of PBMCs. These receptor sequences come from a human donor in good health (CMV status not recorded). Some clones in this sample may be carry-over from other donors' samples.

J is TRBJ2-3 and V is TRBV19, with TRBD2 identical over 8 bases. CDR3 length: 17 residues. The ends lost 6 bases at V and 1 base at J; junction bases unmatched: 12. Per germline, CDR1 LNHDA and CDR2 SQIVND (reference sequence). The CDR3 DNA sequence: TGTGCCAGTAGGACGGCGGGGGGCCTTCTGGGCACAGATACGCAGTATTTT. This gives the protein CASRTAGGLLGTDTQYF.

This clonotype was counted many times. The V and J genes are TRBV7-6 and TRBJ2-7; D is ambiguous. This CDR3 contains 12 residues. Germline V gene lookup returns CDR1 SGHVS and CDR2 FNYEAQ. Trimming removed 5 bases from V and 6 bases from J, with 11 bases in between. Here the CDR3 DNA reads TGTGCCAGCAGCCCCCCCACCGGCGAGCAGTACTTC. Translation: CASSPPTGEQYF.

This clonotype was picked up many times. The chain uses TRBV7-6 and TRBJ2-2, with TRBD2 matching 8 bases. The CDR3 is 15 amino acids. V was pared by 2 bases and J by 1 base, with 0 bases of the junction left unmatched. Germline V gene sequence: CDR1 SGHVS, CDR2 FNYEAQ. CDR3 coding DNA: TGTGCCAGCAGCTTAACTAGCGGGAACACCGGGGAGCTGTTTTTT. Its translation: CASSLTSGNTGELFF.

The chain uses TRBV7-3 and TRBJ2-3, with D possibly TRBD2 on 5 matching bases. Germline V gives CDR1 SGHTA, CDR2 FQGTGA. The CDR3 covers 14 residues. V lost 5 bases to trimming and J lost 1 base, with 10 bases between them. The CDR3 loop reads CASSPGTRTDTQYF. In DNA, the CDR3 is TGTGCCAGCAGCCCGGGAACCCGCACAGATACGCAGTATTTT.

The chain carries TRBV5-1 and TRBJ2-7, with D tentatively TRBD1 (6 bases). The CDR3 totals 14 residues. The V end was cut by 4 bases, the J end by 0 bases, with 11 bases between. Germline V gene data show CDR1 as SGHRS and CDR2 as YFSETQ. CDR3 sequence: CASSGTGLSYEQYF. The CDR3 DNA is TGCGCCAGCAGCGGAACAGGGCTCTCCTACGAGCAGTACTTC. The full variable domain, completed using reference TRBV5-1 and TRBJ2-7, is KAGVTQTPRYLIKTRGQQVTLSCSPISGHRSVSWYQQTPGQGLQFLFEYFSETQRNKGNFPGRFSGRQFSNSRSEMNVSTLELGDSALYLCASSGTGLSYEQYFGPGTRLTVT.